This TCR beta chain comes out of a study of cytomegalovirus exposure and HLA in healthy donors (dated by TCRdb to about 2017). Context from the whole study: According to a later analysis, one platform produced both the roughly 130 validation repertoires and the roughly 660 repertoires of the first cohort. The aim of the study was to test whether cataloging public T cell receptors could identify signatures of past pathogen exposure. The study combined high-throughput TCR immunosequencing, statistical association of individual TCRs with disease status, and machine learning to predict cytomegalovirus infection status. Along with the roughly 700-subject first cohort, a separate validation cohort of over a hundred different subjects was used. What the study reported, not specific to this receptor: In vitro tests confirmed that a few of the cytomegalovirus-associated TCR beta chains recognize cytomegalovirus antigens. According to the authors, the approach could potentially be generalized to other disease states and immunological phenotypes. Across donors, most TCR sequences were observed very rarely, whereas some public TCRs were present in many individuals. The classifier was reported to diagnose cytomegalovirus status with high specificity and sensitivity in both the original cohort and the validation cohort. In the study, 164 TCR beta chains were listed as associated with cytomegalovirus. In a later analysis, TCRs clustered in the first cohort were found to also tend to co-occur in the 100 to 150 validation repertoires, with approximately 95% of cluster scores above 0. A later analysis lacked HLA typing for the validation cohort, so it scored co-occurrence in that cohort across all 110 or so repertoires.

Donors formed part of the validation cohort, which comprised over a hundred subjects and was distinct from the first cohort of 550 to 850 subjects. The CDR3 covers 17 residues, taking in both the cysteine and the phenylalanine. Just CDR3 DNA is preserved here, 51 bases in frame from base 1. V trim: 4 bases; J trim: 0 bases; unmatched bases: 10. CDR1 and CDR2, looked up from the germline V gene, are SGHRS and YFSETQ. On this clone itself: Its specific antigen is unknown. No much larger clone exists at a distance of one base, and base qualities are not known.

Libraries were built with the immunoSEQ multiplex PCR assay. Per the source publication's procedure: To diagnose cytomegalovirus status from the catalog of TCR beta chain sequences, a statistical classification framework was built. TCRdb holds this immuneACCESS table with in-frame rearrangements only. Some clones are missing; in checked studies, unresolved V genes explain under half, and the rest has no known cause. The V and J calls and the clone size are those of that table, but D and trimming were determined from the DNA. The sample table holds approximately 160,000 clones, of which roughly 90% were seen once. The ten largest clones add up to approximately 2% of the sample.

Rearrangement joined TRBV5-1 to TRBJ1-1; 9 bases in the middle match TRBD1. The sample comprised PBMCs. This TCR was recovered from a woman in her late teens or twenties in good health and CMV-seronegative. The sequenced DNA is TGCGCCAGCAGCCTGTCCGGACAGGGGATTGTGAACACTGAAGCTTTCTTT. Its translation is CASSLSGQGIVNTEAFF.